The sequence of this T cell receptor (beta chain) was determined in a study of regulatory T cells in long-lasting Graves disease. General study points: Analyses excluded thyroid tissue, covering peripheral blood alone.

According to the study, TCR beta libraries were built with iRepertoire HTBI primers and CDR3-region Arm-PCR. MiXCR, run by TCRdb on the multiplex PCR reads, gives a single entry per CDR3 protein. The sample gives over 300,000 distinct CDR3 sequences, roughly a sixth of which show up once; 22% is in the top ten. This clonotype was observed at least ten times. Its target is unknown. Looked up from germline, CDR1 is MDHEN and CDR2 is SYDVKM. This CDR3 region has 15 residues. V lost 8 bases, J lost 2 bases, and 15 bases lay in between. Sample time point: newly diagnosed GD, antithyroid drugs for less than 3 months. The TCR library was made from RNA extracted from PBMCs.

The source is a female donor with Graves disease. The material sequenced was peripheral blood mononuclear cells (PBMCs), taken at new diagnosis, from a patient treated with antithyroid drugs. V and J are TRBV28 and TRBJ2-2; D perhaps matches TRBD1 (6 bases). The CDR3 nucleotides read TGTGCCAGCCTTACCCGGACAGTTAACACCGGGGAGCTGTTTTTT. It encodes CASLTRTVNTGELFF. The whole variable domain, remainder taken from reference TRBV28 and TRBJ2-2, is DVKVTQSSRYLVKRTGEKVFLECVQDMDHENMFWYRQDPGLGLRLIYFSYDVKMKEKGDIPEGYSVSREKKERFSLILESASTNQTSMYLCASLTRTVNTGELFFGEGSRLTVL.